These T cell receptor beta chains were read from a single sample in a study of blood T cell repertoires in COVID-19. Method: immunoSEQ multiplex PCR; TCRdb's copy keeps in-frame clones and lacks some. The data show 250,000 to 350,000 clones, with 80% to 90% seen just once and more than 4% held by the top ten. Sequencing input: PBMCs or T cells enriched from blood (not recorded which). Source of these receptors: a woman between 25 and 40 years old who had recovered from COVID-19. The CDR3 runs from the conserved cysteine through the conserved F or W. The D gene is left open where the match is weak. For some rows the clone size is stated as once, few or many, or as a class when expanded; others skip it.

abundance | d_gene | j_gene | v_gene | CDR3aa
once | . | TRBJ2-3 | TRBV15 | CATSRDPSEVPTDTQYF
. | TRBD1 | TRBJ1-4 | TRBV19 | CASSESTGGKYEKLFF
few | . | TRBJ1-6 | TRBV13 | CASSPPSRNSPLHF
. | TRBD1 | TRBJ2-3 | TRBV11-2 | CASSSDRVNTQYF
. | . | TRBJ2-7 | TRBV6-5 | CASSYESYSEQYF
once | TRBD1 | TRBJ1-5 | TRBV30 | CAWGTGMQPQHF
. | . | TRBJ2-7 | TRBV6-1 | CASSERDLSEQYF
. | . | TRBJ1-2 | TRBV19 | CASMRTDYGYTF
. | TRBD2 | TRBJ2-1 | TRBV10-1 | CASSENSGGNNEQFF
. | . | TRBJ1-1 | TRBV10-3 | CAISPAQENTEAFF
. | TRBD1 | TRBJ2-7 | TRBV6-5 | CASRQGAPVYEQYF
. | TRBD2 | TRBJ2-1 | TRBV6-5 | CALRGGVQINEQFF
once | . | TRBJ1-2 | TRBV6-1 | CASSEVAGGGYTF
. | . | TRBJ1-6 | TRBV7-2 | CASSFQGSSYNSPLHF
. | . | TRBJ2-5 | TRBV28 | CASTPQGAGGTQYF
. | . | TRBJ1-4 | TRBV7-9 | CASSFDTGNEKLFF